This TCR beta chain comes out of a study of T cells in Graves' hyperthyroidism and ophthalmopathy. The CDR3 regions of TCR beta were amplified from RNA transcripts. Using the HTBI primer set, a first-round RT-PCR was run on the TCR CDR3. Each CDR3 protein is one row after TCRdb ran MiXCR on the multiplex PCR reads. The sample has a few hundred thousand distinct CDR3 sequences; about 15% are singletons. The CDR3 runs 14 residues. Per the germline V gene, CDR1 is MNHNS and CDR2 is SASEGT. V shed 6 bases and J shed 0 bases, with 8 bases lying between them. Sequenced sample: blood. The TCR originated in a middle-aged woman with Graves' hyperthyroidism that later progressed to Graves' ophthalmopathy. The gene calls are TRBV6-1 and TRBJ2-2; no clear D. Here the CDR3 DNA reads TGTGCCAGCAGCCGCTACACGAACACCGGGGAGCTGTTTTTT. Amino acids: CASSRYTNTGELFF.